This T cell receptor (beta chain) came from a study of T cell responses to AZD1222 COVID-19 vaccine. Sequencing used immunoSEQ multiplex PCR; TCRdb keeps in-frame clones, though not all of them. The repertoire has some 130,000 clones, approximately 90% of them found once; the top ten carry just over 5.5%. Germline V CDR1 and CDR2: LGHNA, YNFKEQ. This CDR3 has 14 residues. Losses at the gene ends were 1 base for V and 1 base for J; bases not matched to a gene: 1. The sample holds a few counts of this clone. The chain combines TRBV4-2 with TRBJ2-7, with TRBD1 identical over 7 bases. The sequence came from an adult in good health. Specimen: peripheral blood, collected on day 0 of AZD1222 vaccination. The CDR3 DNA reads as TGTGCCAGCAGCCAAGGGGGACAGTCCTACGAGCAGTACTTC. Its translation is CASSQGGQSYEQYF.